The source of this T cell receptor (beta chain) is a study of human T cells and chemical hapten exposure. On the study more broadly: Cases of alopecia areata, totalis or universalis occurred in a predominantly female patient group.

The time point was: patch test 2, 6 weeks after DPC sensitization. Documented treatment: therapeutic diphenylcyclopropenone sensitization with weekly scalp DPC. The germline CDR1 and CDR2 sequences are SGHVS and FQNEAQ. V lost 5 bases, J lost 7 bases, and 7 bases stayed unmatched. The CDR3 sequence is 15 residues long. TCRdb analysed the RACE reads with MiXCR anew, one entry per CDR3 protein. The sample has about 140,000 distinct CDR3 sequences, roughly 12% seen once; the top ten hold less than 1.5%. About this clonotype: Its antigen is undetermined.

Study-wide results and limits: Relative to controls, expanded TCRs formed significantly more large CDR3 similarity clusters. PT1 expanded TCR counts and patch test score were linked, and their correlation was positive.

The V and J genes are TRBV7-8 and TRBJ1-4, with 10 bases identical to TRBD1. This sample comprised whole blood, obtained in connection with sensitization to the hapten diphenylcyclopropenone (DPC). This TCR came from a woman in her 50s with alopecia areata. Some clones in this sample may be carry-over from other donors' samples. The CDR3 reads CASSPDRGRREKLFF. As DNA, the CDR3 is TGTGCCAGCAGCCCAGACAGGGGGCGCCGTGAAAAACTGTTTTTT.